What follows is one TCR beta chain and its context. No antigen is known for it. Here immunoSEQ multiplex PCR was the method, and the copy in TCRdb shows in-frame clones only, minus some. The table includes 35,000 to 45,000 clones, just over 90% detected once. The data belong to a study of a mutant IDH1 vaccine in newly diagnosed glioma. Study summary: It was radiotherapy, temozolomide, or both that patients received previously, with most receiving both.

Stated time point: week 5, during vaccination. Each dose of the vaccine consisted of 300 ug of mutant IDH1 20-mer peptide, with topical imiquimod. The V and J ends lost 6 bases and 1 base, in that order; junction bases with no gene match: 5. The length of the CDR3 is 15 residues. The germline V gene encodes CDR1 LNHDA and CDR2 SQIVND (reference sequence). This receptor was identified in a man aged 50 to 60 with glioma. The genes are TRBV19 and TRBJ1-5; TRBD1 aligns across 8 bases. The material sequenced was PBMCs, taken from a glioma patient whose treatment included an IDH1 peptide vaccine. The CDR3 loop is CASRDRGGSNQPQHF. The CDR3 DNA follows: TGTGCCAGTAGAGACAGGGGCGGAAGCAATCAGCCCCAGCATTTT.